These T cell receptor beta chains were read from a single sample in a study of regulatory T cells in long-lasting Graves disease. TCRdb passed the multiplex PCR reads through MiXCR, listing each CDR3 protein once. The top ten hold 15% to 20% of the sample, which has roughly 610,000 distinct CDR3 sequences, roughly 15% seen once. The sample also formed part of further work on T cells in Graves' hyperthyroidism and ophthalmopathy.

Here the sequenced sample was peripheral blood mononuclear cells (PBMCs), taken at new diagnosis, from a patient treated with antithyroid drugs. The receptors derive from a woman in her twenties or thirties with Graves disease. The conserved cysteine and the conserved F or W are not part of the CDR3 here. Clone size is not always given. Where it is, it says once, few, many or a class for expanded clones.

TRBJ2-2	TRBV7-6	few	ASSTGNFGELF
TRBJ2-3	TRBV6-1	-	ASSTRGTSGRGTDTQY
TRBJ2-7	TRBV7-2	many	ASSFVPGGKRHEQY
TRBJ2-7	TRBV7-9	-	ASRRGGSSSYNEQY
TRBJ2-3	TRBV9	-	ASSGGIAGVTDTQY
TRBJ1-5	TRBV7-9	many	ASSLGDRARQPQH
TRBJ1-2	TRBV5-1	many	ASSLARMAELYGYT
TRBJ2-7	TRBV5-1	many	ASSVEPGLHYEQY
TRBJ2-1	TRBV30	few	AWSEGGKNNEQF
TRBJ2-1	TRBV7-9	many	ASSPWRGRDNEQF
TRBJ2-7	TRBV30	many	AWSYSGSSEQY
TRBJ1-2	TRBV6-4	few	ASSATGGDYGYT
TRBJ1-2	TRBV18	-	ASSPPGSGGQGRGYT
TRBJ2-5	TRBV5-8	-	ASSSQTGGPETQY
TRBJ2-1	TRBV7-2	-	ASSLGLLSYNEQF
TRBJ1-2	TRBV16	many	ASSQQQGSNYGYT
TRBJ2-7	TRBV7-9	many	ASSSTGGAYEQY
TRBJ1-2	TRBV27	many	ASSLTTPGGAGGYT
TRBJ1-2	TRBV6-2/TRBV6-3	many	ASSYSGSYGYT
TRBJ2-7	TRBV19	many	ASSTTGEQY
TRBJ2-7	TRBV13	-	ATRDGNYEQY
TRBJ2-1	TRBV20-1	-	SAPTAGLVFANEQF
TRBJ2-3	TRBV5-6	-	ASSLGPTADTQY
TRBJ1-2	TRBV5-1	many	ASSLGTAAAYGYT
TRBJ2-2	TRBV11-2	once	ASSPLASSGSGELF
TRBJ1-1	TRBV5-1	many	ASSSVGRGNTEAF
TRBJ1-6	TRBV19	few	ASGSSAYNSPLH
TRBJ1-4	TRBV6-1	-	ASRVFSIDEKLF
TRBJ1-1	TRBV4-1	-	ASSQDPGSRTEAF
TRBJ1-5	TRBV28	many	ASSLWSPSMGNQPQH
TRBJ1-4	TRBV7-9	few	ASSHGAANEKLF